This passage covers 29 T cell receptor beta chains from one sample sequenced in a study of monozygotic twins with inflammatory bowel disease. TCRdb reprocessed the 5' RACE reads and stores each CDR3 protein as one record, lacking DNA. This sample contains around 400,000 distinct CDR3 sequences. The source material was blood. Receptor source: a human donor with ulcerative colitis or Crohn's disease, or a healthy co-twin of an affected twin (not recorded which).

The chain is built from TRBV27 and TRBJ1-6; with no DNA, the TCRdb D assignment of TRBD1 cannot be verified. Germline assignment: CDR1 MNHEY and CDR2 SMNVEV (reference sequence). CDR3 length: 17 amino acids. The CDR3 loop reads CASSSRTGGTDNSPLHF.

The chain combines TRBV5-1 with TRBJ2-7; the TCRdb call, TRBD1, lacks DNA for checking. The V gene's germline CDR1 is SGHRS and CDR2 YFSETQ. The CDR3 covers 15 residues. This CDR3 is CASSFGTGTQYEQYF.

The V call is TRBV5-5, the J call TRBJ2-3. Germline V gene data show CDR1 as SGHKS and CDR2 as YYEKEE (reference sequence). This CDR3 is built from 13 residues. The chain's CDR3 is CASSLHHTDTQYF. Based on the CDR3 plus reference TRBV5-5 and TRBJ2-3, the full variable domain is DAGVTQSPTHLIKTRGQQVTLRCSPISGHKSVSWYQQVLGQGPQFIFQYYEKEERGRGNFPDRFSARQFPNYSSELNVNALLLGDSALYLCASSLHHTDTQYFGPGTRLTVL.

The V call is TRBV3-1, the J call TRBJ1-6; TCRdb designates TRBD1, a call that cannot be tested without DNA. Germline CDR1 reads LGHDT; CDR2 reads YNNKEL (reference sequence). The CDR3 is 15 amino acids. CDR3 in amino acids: CASSSSQGAGSPLHF.

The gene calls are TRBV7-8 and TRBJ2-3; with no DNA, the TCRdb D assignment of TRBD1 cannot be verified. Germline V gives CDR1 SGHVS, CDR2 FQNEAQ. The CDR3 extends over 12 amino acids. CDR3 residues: CASSLGQGPVYF.

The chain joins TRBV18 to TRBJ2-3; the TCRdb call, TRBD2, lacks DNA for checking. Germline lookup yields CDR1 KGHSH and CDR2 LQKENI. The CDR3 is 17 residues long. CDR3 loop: CASSPRTAGGRPDTQYF.

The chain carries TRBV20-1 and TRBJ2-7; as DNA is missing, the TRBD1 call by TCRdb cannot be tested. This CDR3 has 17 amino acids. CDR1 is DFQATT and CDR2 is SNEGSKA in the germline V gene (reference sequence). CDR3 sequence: CSARGTGGYMTGYEQYF.

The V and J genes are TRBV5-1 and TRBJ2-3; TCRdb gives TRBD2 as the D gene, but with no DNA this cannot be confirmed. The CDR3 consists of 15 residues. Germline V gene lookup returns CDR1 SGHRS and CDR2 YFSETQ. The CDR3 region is CASGLTSGRADTQYF.

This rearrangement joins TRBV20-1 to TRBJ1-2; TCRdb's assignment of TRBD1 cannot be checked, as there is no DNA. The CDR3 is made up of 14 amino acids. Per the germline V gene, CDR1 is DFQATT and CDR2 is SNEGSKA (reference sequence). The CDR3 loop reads CSAPRTGTNYGYTF.

Here the CDR3 reads CASSAGQVGSRNTEAFF. The chain carries TRBV5-1 and TRBJ1-1; TCRdb's D call of TRBD1 is untestable without DNA. This CDR3 has 17 amino acids. Germline CDR1 SGHRS, CDR2 YFSETQ.

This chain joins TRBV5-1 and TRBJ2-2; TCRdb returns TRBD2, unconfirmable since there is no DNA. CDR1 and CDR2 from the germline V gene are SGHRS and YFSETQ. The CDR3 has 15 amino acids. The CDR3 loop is CASSSREDNTGELFF. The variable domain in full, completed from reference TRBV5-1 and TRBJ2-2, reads KAGVTQTPRYLIKTRGQQVTLSCSPISGHRSVSWYQQTPGQGLQFLFEYFSETQRNKGNFPGRFSGRQFSNSRSEMNVSTLELGDSALYLCASSSREDNTGELFFGEGSRLTVL.

The CDR3 sequence is CAMTRDSNSPLHF. The chain combines TRBV10-3 with TRBJ1-6; with no DNA, the TCRdb D assignment of TRBD1 cannot be verified. Germline CDR1 is ENHRY and CDR2 is SYGVKD. The CDR3 contains 13 residues.

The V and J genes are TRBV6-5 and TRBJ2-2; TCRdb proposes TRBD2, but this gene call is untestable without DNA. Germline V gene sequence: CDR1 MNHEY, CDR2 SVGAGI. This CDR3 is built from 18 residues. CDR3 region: CASSYSTLAGVETGELFF.

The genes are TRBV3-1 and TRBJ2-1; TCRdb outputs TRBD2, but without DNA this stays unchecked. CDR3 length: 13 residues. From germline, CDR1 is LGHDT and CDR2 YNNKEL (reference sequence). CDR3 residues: CASSPASLLGQFF.

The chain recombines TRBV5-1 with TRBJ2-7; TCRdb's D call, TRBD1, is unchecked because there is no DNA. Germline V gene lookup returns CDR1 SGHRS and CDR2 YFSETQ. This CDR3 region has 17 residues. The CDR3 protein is CASSVTTVGAGSYEQYF. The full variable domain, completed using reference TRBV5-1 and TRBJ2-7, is KAGVTQTPRYLIKTRGQQVTLSCSPISGHRSVSWYQQTPGQGLQFLFEYFSETQRNKGNFPGRFSGRQFSNSRSEMNVSTLELGDSALYLCASSVTTVGAGSYEQYFGPGTRLTVT.

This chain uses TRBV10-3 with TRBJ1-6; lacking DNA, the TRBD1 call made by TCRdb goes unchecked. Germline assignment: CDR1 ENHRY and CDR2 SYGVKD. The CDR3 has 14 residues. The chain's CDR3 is CAIADTSPGSPLHF.

CDR3 protein: CASRDDYGGGPKSEQYF. The V gene is TRBV7-8, the J gene TRBJ2-7; the D gene TCRdb calls, TRBD1, cannot be checked with no DNA. Looked up from germline, CDR1 is SGHVS and CDR2 is FQNEAQ. This CDR3 region has 17 residues.

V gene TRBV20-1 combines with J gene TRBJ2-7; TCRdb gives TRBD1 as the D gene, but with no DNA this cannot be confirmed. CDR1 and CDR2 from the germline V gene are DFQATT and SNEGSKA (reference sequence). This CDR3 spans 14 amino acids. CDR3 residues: CSARSRTVSYEQYF.

CDR3 loop: CASRAERQPQHF. The chain recombines TRBV6-6 with TRBJ1-5. The germline V gene has CDR1 MNHNY and CDR2 SVGAGI (reference sequence). CDR3 length: 12 residues.

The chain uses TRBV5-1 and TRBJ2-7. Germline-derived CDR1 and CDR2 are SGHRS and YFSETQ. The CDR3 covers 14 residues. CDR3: CASSLWGNSYEQYF.

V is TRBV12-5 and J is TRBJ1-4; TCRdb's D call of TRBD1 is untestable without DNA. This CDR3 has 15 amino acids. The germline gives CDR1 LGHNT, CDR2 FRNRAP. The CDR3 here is CASGAGTGVGGKLFF. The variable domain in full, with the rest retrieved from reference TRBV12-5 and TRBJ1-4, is DARVTQTPRHKVTEMGQEVTMRCQPILGHNTVFWYRQTMMQGLELLAYFRNRAPLDDSGMPKDRFSAEMPDATLATLKIQPSEPRDSAVYFCASGAGTGVGGKLFFGSGTQLSVL.

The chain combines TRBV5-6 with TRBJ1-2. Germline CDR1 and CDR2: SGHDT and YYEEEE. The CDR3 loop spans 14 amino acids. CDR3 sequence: CASSLAAVNYGYTF.

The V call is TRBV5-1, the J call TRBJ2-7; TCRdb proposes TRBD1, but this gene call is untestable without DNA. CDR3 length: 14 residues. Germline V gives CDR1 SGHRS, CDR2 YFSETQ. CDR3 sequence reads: CASSAGTGSYEQYF.

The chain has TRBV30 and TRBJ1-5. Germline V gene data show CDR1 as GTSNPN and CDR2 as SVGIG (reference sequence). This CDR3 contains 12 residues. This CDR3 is CAWGRDNQPQHF.

CDR3 sequence reads: CATTNRDTPYRGYEQYF. This chain uses TRBV10-3 with TRBJ2-7; the TRBD1 assignment by TCRdb is unverifiable without DNA. There are 17 residues in the CDR3. The germline V gene has CDR1 ENHRY and CDR2 SYGVKD.

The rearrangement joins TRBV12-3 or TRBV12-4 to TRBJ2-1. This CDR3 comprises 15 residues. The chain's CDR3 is CASSLMAGVYNEQFF.

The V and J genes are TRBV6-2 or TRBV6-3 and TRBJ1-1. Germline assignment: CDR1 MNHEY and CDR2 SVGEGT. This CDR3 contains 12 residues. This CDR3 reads CASRNSNTEAFF.

The CDR3 protein is CASSSGQEPDTQYF. J is TRBJ2-3 and V is TRBV5-6; TCRdb's D gene call, TRBD1, goes unchecked for lack of DNA. Germline V gene sequence: CDR1 SGHDT, CDR2 YYEEEE. The CDR3 runs to 14 residues. Full variable domain (rest looked up from reference TRBV5-6 and TRBJ2-3): DAGVTQSPTHLIKTRGQQVTLRCSPKSGHDTVSWYQQALGQGPQFIFQYYEEEERQRGNFPDRFSGHQFPNYSSELNVNALLLGDSALYLCASSSGQEPDTQYFGPGTRLTVL.

CDR3 in amino acids: CASSPSGRAGETQYF. V gene TRBV7-3 combines with J gene TRBJ2-5; no DNA is available, so the TRBD2 call from TCRdb remains unchecked. From germline, CDR1 is SGHTA and CDR2 FQGTGA. The CDR3 contains 15 residues.